These T cell receptor beta chains were read from a single sample in a study of human T cells and chemical hapten exposure. TCRdb passed the RACE reads through MiXCR, listing each CDR3 protein once. The sample holds 250,000 or so distinct CDR3 sequences; around 7% are singletons and the top ten take 0.9% to 1.5%. The source material was whole blood, sampled in connection with sensitization to the hapten diphenylcyclopropenone (DPC). These receptors were taken from a man aged 18-30 years with alopecia areata. Some clones in this sample may be carry-over from other donors' samples. Each CDR3 is given with its conserved first and last residue. D genes are given only for firm matches. A row's size may be missing; if present it is once, few, many or a size class.

>TRBJ2-3|TRBV7-9|-|-
TGTGCCAGCAGCTCATCTTCCTTGGCAGATACGCAGTATTTT
CASSSSSLADTQYF
>TRBJ1-4|TRBV2|TRBD1|few
TGTGCCAGCACTCCTTGGACAGGTGGTGAAAAACTGTTTTTT
CASTPWTGGEKLFF
>TRBJ2-1|TRBV7-2|TRBD2|few
TGTGCCAGCAGCTTGGCGGGACTAGCGGGGGGAGAGCAGTTCTTC
CASSLAGLAGGEQFF
>TRBJ2-7|TRBV2|-|few
TGTGCCAGCAAGGACAGCGCCTACGAGCAGTACTTC
CASKDSAYEQYF
>TRBJ2-1|TRBV7-9|-|few
TGTGCCAGCAGCTTAAGATCCAATGCGCTGGATGAGCAGTTCTTC
CASSLRSNALDEQFF
>TRBJ1-1|TRBV20-1|-|few
TGCAGTGCTAGGGTAGGGGTGAACACTGAAGCTTTCTTT
CSARVGVNTEAFF
>TRBJ2-3|TRBV5-5|TRBD1|few
TGTGCCAGCAGCTTGCAGACAGGGGAGTTTTCAGATACGCAGTATTTT
CASSLQTGEFSDTQYF
>TRBJ2-1|TRBV7-3|-|few
TGTGCCAGCAGCCCCCGGTCCGGGACAAAGTACAATGAGCAGTTCTTC
CASSPRSGTKYNEQFF
>TRBJ1-1|TRBV6-2/TRBV6-3|TRBD1|many
TGTGCCAGCAGTTTCCGGACAGGGGGCGCCGCCATGGGCGCTGAAGCTTTCTTT
CASSFRTGGAAMGAEAFF
>TRBJ1-2|TRBV3-1|TRBD1|few
TGTGCCAGCAGCCAAGCGGGACAGGGGAATGGCTACACCTTC
CASSQAGQGNGYTF
>TRBJ1-6|TRBV6-6|-|few
TGTGCCAGCAGGAACAATTCACCCCTCCACTTT
CASRNNSPLHF
>TRBJ2-5|TRBV12-3/TRBV12-4|TRBD1|-
TGTGCCAGCAGTTTACCAGGGGGCGAGACCCAGTACTTC
CASSLPGGETQYF
>TRBJ2-7|TRBV5-5|TRBD1|few
TGTGCCAGCAGTACCTCCGGGACAGGGTTCTACGAGCAGTACTTC
CASSTSGTGFYEQYF
>TRBJ2-7|TRBV6-2/TRBV6-3|-|-
TGTGCCAGCGAACCCGGGCACCTGAGCTCCTACGAGCAGTACTTC
CASEPGHLSSYEQYF
>TRBJ2-3|TRBV7-2|-|few
TGTGCCAGCAGCTCTCGCGGGGGCCGGTCTGGTACGCAGTATTTT
CASSSRGGRSGTQYF
>TRBJ2-3|TRBV12-3/TRBV12-4|-|-
TGTGCCAGCTCCCCCGGAGCGGACGGGACAGATACGCAGTATTTT
CASSPGADGTDTQYF
>TRBJ1-5|TRBV6-1|-|many
TGTGCCACCACTTTGTCAGGTTTAGGGGGTGCTCAGCCCCAGCATTTT
CATTLSGLGGAQPQHF
>TRBJ2-4|TRBV29-1|-|few
TGCAGCGAAATAGCCAAAAACATTCAGTACTTC
CSEIAKNIQYF
>TRBJ2-1|TRBV9|TRBD2|few
TGTGCCAGCAGCGTAGAACGAGCGGGGGTTTACAATGAGCAGTTCTTC
CASSVERAGVYNEQFF
>TRBJ1-3|TRBV12-3/TRBV12-4|-|-
TGTGCCAGCAAAGATGGCCGGCTTAATGGAAACACCATATATTTT
CASKDGRLNGNTIYF
>TRBJ2-1|TRBV20-1|-|many
TGCAGTGCTAGAAGTTGGGGCGAGAGATTTTATGAGCAGTTCTTC
CSARSWGERFYEQFF
>TRBJ2-1|TRBV5-1|-|few
TGCGCCAGCAGCTTGATAGCGGAGGGGGGCCCTGAGCAGTTCTTC
CASSLIAEGGPEQFF
>TRBJ2-4|TRBV12-3/TRBV12-4|TRBD2|few
TGTGCCAGCTCGGGACTAGCGGGGGAGGGCATTCAGTACTTC
CASSGLAGEGIQYF
>TRBJ1-2|TRBV5-1|TRBD1|many
TGCGCCAGCAGACAGGACAGGAACTATGGCTACACCTTC
CASRQDRNYGYTF
>TRBJ2-1|TRBV5-1|-|many
TGCGCCAGCAGCTTGGGGAGGCCAGGGCCCTACAATGAGCAGTTCTTC
CASSLGRPGPYNEQFF
>TRBJ1-2|TRBV27|TRBD1|-
TGTGCCAGCAGTTCCCATGAGACAGGGGATAACTATGGCTACACCTTC
CASSSHETGDNYGYTF
>TRBJ1-2|TRBV2|-|-
TGTGCCAGCCCCTTTGATGGCTACACCTTC
CASPFDGYTF
>TRBJ1-5|TRBV6-2/TRBV6-3|-|-
TGTGCCAGCAGTTACTGGTGGCAGGGCCTGAATCAGCCCCAGCATTTT
CASSYWWQGLNQPQHF
>TRBJ2-2|TRBV20-1|TRBD1|many
TGCAGTGCTAGGGGGGACAGGAACACCGGGGAGCTGTTTTTT
CSARGDRNTGELFF